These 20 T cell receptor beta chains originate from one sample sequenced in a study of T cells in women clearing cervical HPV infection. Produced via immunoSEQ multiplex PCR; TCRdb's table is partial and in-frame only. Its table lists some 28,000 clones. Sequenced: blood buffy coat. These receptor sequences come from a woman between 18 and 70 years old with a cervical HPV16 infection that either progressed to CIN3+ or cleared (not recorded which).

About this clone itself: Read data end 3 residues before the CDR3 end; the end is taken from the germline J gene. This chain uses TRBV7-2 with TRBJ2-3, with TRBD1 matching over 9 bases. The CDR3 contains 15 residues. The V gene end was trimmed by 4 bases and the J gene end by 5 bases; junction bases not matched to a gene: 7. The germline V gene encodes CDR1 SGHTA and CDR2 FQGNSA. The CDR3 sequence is CASSYRDRVKDTQYF. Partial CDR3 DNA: TGTGCCAGCAGCTACCGGGACAGGGTTAAAGATACG.

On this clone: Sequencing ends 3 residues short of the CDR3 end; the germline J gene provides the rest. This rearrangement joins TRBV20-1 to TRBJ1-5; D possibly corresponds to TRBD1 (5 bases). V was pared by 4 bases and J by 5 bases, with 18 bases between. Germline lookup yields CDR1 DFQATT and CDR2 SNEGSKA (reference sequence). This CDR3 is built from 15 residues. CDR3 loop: CSAIMSGGSDQPQHF. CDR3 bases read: TGCAGTGCTATAATGAGCGGGGGAAGCGATCAGCCC.

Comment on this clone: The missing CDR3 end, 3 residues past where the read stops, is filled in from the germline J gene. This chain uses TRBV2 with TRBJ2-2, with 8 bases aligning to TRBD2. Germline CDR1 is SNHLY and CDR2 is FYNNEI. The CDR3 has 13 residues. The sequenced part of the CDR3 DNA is TGTGCCAGCAGTCCCGGGGGGGGAGAAAAG. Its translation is CASSPGGGEK. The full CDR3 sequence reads CASSPGGGEKLFF.

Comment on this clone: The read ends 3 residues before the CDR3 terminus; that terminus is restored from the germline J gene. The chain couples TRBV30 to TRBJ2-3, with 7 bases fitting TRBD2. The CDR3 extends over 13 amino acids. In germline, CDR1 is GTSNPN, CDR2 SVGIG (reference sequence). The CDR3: CAWSVRGDQPQYF. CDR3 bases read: TGTGCCTGGAGTGTACGGGGGGACCAGCCG.

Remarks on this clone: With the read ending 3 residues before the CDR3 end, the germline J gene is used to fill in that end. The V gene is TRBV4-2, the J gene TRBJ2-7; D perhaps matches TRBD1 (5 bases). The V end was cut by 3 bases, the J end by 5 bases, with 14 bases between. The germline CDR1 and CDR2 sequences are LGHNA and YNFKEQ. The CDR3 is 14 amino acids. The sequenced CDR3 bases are TGTGCCAGCAGCCACCCCTCCGCACAGGACGAG. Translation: CASSHPSAQDE. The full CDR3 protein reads CASSHPSAQDEQYF.

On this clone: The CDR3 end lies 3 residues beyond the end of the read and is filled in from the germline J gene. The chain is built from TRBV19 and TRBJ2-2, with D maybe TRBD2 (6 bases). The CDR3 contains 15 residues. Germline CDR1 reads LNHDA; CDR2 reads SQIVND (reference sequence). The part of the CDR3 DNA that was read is TGTGCCAGTAGTATAGTCGGGAGAGGGGCACCACCG. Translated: CASSIVGRGAPP. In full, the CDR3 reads CASSIVGRGAPPLFF.

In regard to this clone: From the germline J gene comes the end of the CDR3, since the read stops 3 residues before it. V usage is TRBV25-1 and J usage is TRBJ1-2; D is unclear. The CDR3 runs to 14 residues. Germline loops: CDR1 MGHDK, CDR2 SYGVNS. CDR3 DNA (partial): TGTGCCAGCAGTGCCAACCAGGCCCTCCCCGGC. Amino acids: CASSANQALPG. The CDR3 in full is CASSANQALPGYTF.

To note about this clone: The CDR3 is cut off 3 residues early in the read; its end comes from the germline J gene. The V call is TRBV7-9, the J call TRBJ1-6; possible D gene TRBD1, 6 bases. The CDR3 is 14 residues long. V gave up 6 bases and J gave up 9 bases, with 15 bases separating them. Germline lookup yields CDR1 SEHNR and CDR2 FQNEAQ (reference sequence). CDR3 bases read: TGTGCCAGCAGAACAGGGTGGATGGGTTCACCC. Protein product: CASRTGWMGSP. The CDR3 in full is CASRTGWMGSPLHF. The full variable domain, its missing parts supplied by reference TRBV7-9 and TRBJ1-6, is DTGVSQNPRHKITKRGQNVTFRCDPISEHNRLYWYRQTLGQGPEFLTYFQNEAQLEKSRLLSDRFSAERPKGSFSTLEIQRTEQGDSAMYLCASRTGWMGSPLHFGNGTRLTVT.

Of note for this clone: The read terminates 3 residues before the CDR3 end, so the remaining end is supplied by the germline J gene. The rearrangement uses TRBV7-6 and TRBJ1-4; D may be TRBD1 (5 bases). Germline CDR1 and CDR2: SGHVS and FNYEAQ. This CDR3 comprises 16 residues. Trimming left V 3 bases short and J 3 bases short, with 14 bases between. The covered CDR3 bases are TGTGCCAGCAGCTTGGGGGGAGGAGGATCTAATGAAAAA. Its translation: CASSLGGGGSNEK. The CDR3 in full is CASSLGGGGSNEKLFF. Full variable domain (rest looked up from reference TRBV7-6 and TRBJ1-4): GAGVSQSPRYKVTKRGQDVALRCDPISGHVSLYWYRQALGQGPEFLTYFNYEAQQDKSGLPNDRFSAERPEGSISTLTIQRTEQRDSAMYRCASSLGGGGSNEKLFFGSGTQLSVL.

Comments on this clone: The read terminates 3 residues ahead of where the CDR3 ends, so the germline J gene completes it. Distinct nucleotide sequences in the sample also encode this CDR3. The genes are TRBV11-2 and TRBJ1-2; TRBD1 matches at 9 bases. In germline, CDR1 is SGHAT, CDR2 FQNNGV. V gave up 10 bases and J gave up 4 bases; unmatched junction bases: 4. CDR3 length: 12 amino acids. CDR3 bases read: TGTGCCACCCCGACAGGGGGCTATGGC. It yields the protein CATPTGGYG. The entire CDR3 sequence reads CATPTGGYGYTF.

The CDR3 sequence: CASSFFAGGQETQYF. The CDR3 DNA, read in part, is TGTGCCAGCAGCTTCTTCGCGGGAGGGCAAGAGACC. The rearrangement links TRBV11-2 to TRBJ2-5; 9 bases match TRBD2. The DNA ends 3 residues before the CDR3 does, and the rest of the CDR3 is filled in from the germline J gene. V gave up 3 bases and J gave up 2 bases; unmatched junction bases: 4. This CDR3 is 15 amino acids long. Germline CDR1 and CDR2: SGHAT and FQNNGV.

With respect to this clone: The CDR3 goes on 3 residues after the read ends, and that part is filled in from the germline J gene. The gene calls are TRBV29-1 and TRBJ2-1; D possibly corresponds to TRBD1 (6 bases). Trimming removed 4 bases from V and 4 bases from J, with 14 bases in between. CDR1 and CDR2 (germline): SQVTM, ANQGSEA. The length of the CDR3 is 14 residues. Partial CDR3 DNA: TGCAGCGTTGTAGGCAGGGGACGTTACAATGAG. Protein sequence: CSVVGRGRYNE. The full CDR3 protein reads CSVVGRGRYNEQFF.

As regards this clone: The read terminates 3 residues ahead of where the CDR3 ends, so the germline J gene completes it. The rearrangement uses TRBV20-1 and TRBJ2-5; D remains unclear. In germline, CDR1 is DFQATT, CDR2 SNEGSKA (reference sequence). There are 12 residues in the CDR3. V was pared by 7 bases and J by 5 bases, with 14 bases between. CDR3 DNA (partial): TGCAGTGTCCAGGATCAAATGGAGACC. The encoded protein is CSVQDQMET. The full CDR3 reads CSVQDQMETQYF.

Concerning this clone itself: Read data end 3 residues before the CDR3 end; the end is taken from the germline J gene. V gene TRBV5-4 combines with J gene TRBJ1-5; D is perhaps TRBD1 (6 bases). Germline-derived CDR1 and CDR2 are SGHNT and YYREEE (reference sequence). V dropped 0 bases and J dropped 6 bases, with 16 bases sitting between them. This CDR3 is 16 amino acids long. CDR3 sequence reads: CASSLGPAGGPQPQHF. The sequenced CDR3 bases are TGTGCCAGCAGCTTGGGTCCGGCGGGGGGCCCTCAGCCC.

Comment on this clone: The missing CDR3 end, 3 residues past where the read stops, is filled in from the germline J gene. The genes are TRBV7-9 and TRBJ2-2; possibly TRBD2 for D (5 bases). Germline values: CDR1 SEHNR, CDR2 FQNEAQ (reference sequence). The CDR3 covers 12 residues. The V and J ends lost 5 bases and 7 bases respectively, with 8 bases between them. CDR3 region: CASSPGSGELFF. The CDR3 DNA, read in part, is TGTGCCAGCAGCCCGGGGAGCGGGGAG.

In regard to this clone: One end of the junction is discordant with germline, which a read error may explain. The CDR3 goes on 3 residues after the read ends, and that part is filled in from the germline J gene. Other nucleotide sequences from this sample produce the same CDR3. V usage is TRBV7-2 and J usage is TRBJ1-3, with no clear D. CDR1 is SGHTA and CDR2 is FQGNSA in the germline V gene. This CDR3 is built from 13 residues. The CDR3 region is CASSYGSGNTIYF. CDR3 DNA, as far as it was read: TGTGCCAGCAGCTACGGGTCTGGAAACACA.

This CDR3 reads CASSFRANTEAFF. The part of the CDR3 DNA that was read is TGTGCCAGCAGCTTCAGGGCAAACACTGAA. The chain joins TRBV7-6 to TRBJ1-1; weak D call: TRBD1 (5 bases). From the germline J gene comes the end of the CDR3, since the read stops 3 residues before it. The germline V gene encodes CDR1 SGHVS and CDR2 FNYEAQ. CDR3 length: 13 residues. The V end lost 3 bases, the J end lost 2 bases, and 7 bases lay between the germline ends.

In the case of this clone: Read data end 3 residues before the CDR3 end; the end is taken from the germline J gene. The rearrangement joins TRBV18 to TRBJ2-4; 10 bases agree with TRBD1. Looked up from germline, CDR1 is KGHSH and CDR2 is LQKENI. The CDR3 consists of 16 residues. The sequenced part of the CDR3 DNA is TGTGCCAGCTCACTTCGGACAGGGGGGACTCAGGATGGT. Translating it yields CASSLRTGGTQDG. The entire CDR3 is CASSLRTGGTQDGQYF.

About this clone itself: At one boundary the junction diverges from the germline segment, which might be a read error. The part of the CDR3 DNA that was read is TGTGCCAGCGGCGTCACAGAGACG. Translating it yields CASGVTET. The whole CDR3 sequence reads CASGVTETQYF. This sequence joins TRBV7-2 and TRBJ2-3; D gene uncertain. The read terminates 3 residues before the CDR3 end, so the remaining end is supplied by the germline J gene. The CDR3 length is 11 residues. Germline values: CDR1 SGHTA, CDR2 FQGNSA.

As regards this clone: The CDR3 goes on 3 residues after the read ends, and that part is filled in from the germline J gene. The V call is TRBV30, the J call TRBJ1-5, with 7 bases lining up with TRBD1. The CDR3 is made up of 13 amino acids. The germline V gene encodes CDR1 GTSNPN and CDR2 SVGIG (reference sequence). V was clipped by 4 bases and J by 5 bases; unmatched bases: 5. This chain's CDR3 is CAWNRDSDQPQHF. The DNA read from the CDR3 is TGTGCCTGGAACCGGGACAGTGATCAGCCC.